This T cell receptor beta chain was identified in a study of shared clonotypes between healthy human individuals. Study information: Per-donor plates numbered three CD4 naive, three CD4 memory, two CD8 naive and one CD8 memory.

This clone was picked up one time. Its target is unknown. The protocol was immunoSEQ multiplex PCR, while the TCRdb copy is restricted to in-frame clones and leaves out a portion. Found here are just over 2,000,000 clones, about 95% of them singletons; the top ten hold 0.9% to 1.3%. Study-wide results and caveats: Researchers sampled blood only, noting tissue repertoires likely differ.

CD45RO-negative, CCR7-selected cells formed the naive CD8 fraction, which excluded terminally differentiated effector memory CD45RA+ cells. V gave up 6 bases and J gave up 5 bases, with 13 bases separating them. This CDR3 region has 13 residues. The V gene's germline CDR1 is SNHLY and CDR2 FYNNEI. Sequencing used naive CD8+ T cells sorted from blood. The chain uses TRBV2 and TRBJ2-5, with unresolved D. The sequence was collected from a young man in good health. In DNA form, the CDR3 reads TGTGCCAGCAGGGACGCAAATGGGGAGACCCAGTACTTC. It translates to CASRDANGETQYF.